The text below deals with one TCR beta chain. The antigen is not known. RNA, once extracted, was reverse transcribed into cDNA for use as the sequencing template. Sequencing used immunoSEQ multiplex PCR; TCRdb keeps in-frame clones, though not all of them. The sample holds about 250,000 clones, approximately 61% seen once. These data come from a study of CD8+ T cells in alopecia areata. Overall study findings and caveats: Sequencing of scalp samples also includes resident alphabeta T cells from normal skin.

Germline V gene data show CDR1 as SEHNR and CDR2 as FQNEAQ (reference sequence). This CDR3 is 9 amino acids long. Trimming left V 11 bases short and J 7 bases short, with 9 bases between. The sample was CD4+ T cells sorted from blood, taken at week 0. The chain is built from TRBV7-9 and TRBJ2-7; D remains unclear. This TCR came from a human donor with alopecia areata. The CDR3 nucleotides are TGTGCCGAGCCTCGTGAGCAGTACTTC. The encoded protein is CAEPREQYF.